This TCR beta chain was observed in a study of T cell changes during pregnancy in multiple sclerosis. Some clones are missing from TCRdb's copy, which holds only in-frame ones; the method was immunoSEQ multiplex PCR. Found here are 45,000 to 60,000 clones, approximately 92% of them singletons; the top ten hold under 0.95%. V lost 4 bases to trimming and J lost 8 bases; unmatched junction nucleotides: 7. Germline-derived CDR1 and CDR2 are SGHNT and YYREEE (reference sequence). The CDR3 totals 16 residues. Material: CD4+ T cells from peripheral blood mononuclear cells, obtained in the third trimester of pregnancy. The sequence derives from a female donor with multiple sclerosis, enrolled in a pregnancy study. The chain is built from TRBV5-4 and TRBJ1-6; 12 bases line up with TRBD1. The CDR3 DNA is TGTGCCAGCAGCACGGGACAGGGGGCTGTCGATTCACCCCTCCACTTT. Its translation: CASSTGQGAVDSPLHF.